These T cell receptor beta chains were read from a single sample in a study of tumor-infiltrating lymphocytes in primary liver carcinoma. TCRdb fed the multiplex PCR reads into MiXCR, producing one record per CDR3 protein. Among 90,000 to 110,000 distinct CDR3 sequences, approximately 80% were seen once, and the ten largest hold approximately 20%. The material sequenced was liver tumor tissue from sampling region 3. The receptors were sampled from a middle-aged man with primary liver carcinoma and hepatitis B virus infection. Each CDR3 is given with its conserved first and last residue. Each record gives: J gene, V gene, D gene, clone size, CDR3 protein, CDR3 DNA. D genes are given only for firm matches. A clone size is listed for some rows: how often the clone was seen (once, few, many), or a class if it is expanded.

>TRBJ2-3|TRBV5-1|NA|NA
CASKEHGGTDMQCF
TGCGCCAGCAAGGAGCATGGAGGTACAGATATGCAGTGTTTT
>TRBJ2-7|TRBV12-3/TRBV12-4|NA|NA
CASSWLSWDYEQYF
TGTGCCAGCAGTTGGCTTAGCTGGGACTACGAGCAGTACTTC
>TRBJ1-2|TRBV6-1|TRBD1|NA
CASREGRGQNAF
TGTGCCAGCAGAGAAGGCAGGGGGCAGAACGCCTTC
>TRBJ2-2|TRBV6-2/TRBV6-3|NA|NA
CASSWTASNTRELFF
TGTGCCAGCAGTTGGACAGCCTCGAACACCAGGGAGCTGTTTTTT
>TRBJ2-5|TRBV6-2/TRBV6-3|NA|NA
CVSSRTPKGRFGETQYF
TGTGTCAGCAGTCGAACCCCCAAGGGGCGATTCGGCGAGACCCAGTACTTC
>TRBJ2-3|TRBV5-4|TRBD2|NA
CANSLFAGGPTDTQYF
TGTGCTAACAGCTTGTTCGCGGGAGGGCCCACAGATACGCAGTATTTT
>TRBJ2-3|TRBV6-1|NA|once
CASSVRGNGADTQFF
TGTGCCAGCAGTGTACGGGGGAATGGAGCAGATACGCAGTTTTTT
>TRBJ2-5|TRBV5-1|TRBD2|NA
CVSSPDGGSQETQYF
TGCGTCAGCAGTCCGGATGGCGGGAGTCAAGAGACCCAGTACTTC
>TRBJ1-2|TRBV5-6|NA|NA
CANSSRDRMVNYDYTF
TGTGCCAACAGCTCCCGCGACAGGATGGTCAACTATGACTACACCTTC
>TRBJ2-7|TRBV29-1|NA|NA
CSVPDRVDLVEQYF
TGCAGCGTCCCAGACAGAGTGGATCTGGTTGAGCAGTACTTC
>TRBJ1-6|TRBV14|NA|NA
CAISDSGENSPLHF
TGTGCCATCAGCGATTCAGGGGAAAATTCACCCCTCCACTTT
>TRBJ2-3|TRBV4-3|NA|once
CASNQGCASDTQYF
TGCGCCAGCAACCAGGGGTGTGCATCGGACACGCAGTATTTT
>TRBJ1-1|TRBV12-3/TRBV12-4|NA|NA
CASRLGGALDTEAFF
TGTGCCAGCAGATTGGGTGGGGCGCTTGACACTGAAGCTTTCTTT
>TRBJ2-2|TRBV28|TRBD1|NA
CVSIPGQMNTGELFF
TGTGTCAGCATCCCGGGACAGATGAACACCGGGGAGCTGTTTTTT
>TRBJ1-1|TRBV6-6|TRBD1|NA
CASSTGGATEVFF
TGCGCCAGCAGCACAGGGGGGGCTACTGAAGTTTTCTTT
>TRBJ2-3|TRBV29-1|TRBD2|NA
CGVRTSRSWIDRQYF
TGCGGCGTACGGACTAGCAGGAGTTGGATAGATAGGCAGTATTTT
>TRBJ2-1|TRBV6-1|TRBD2|NA
CASSKETGGYNEQFF
TGTGCCAGCAGTAAAGAGACGGGAGGATACAATGAGCAGTTCTTC
>TRBJ2-7|TRBV20-1|NA|NA
CSAPLLGGYEQYF
TGCAGTGCCCCCCTTCTGGGAGGTTACGAGCAGTACTTC
>TRBJ1-6|TRBV6-6|TRBD1|NA
CASSLGTGCNSPLQF
TGTGCCAGCAGTCTCGGGACAGGGTGCAATTCACCCCTCCAATTT
>TRBJ2-2|TRBV5-1|TRBD1|NA
CVSSDRVPNTRELYF
TGCGTCAGCAGCGACAGGGTCCCGAACACCAGGGAGCTGTATTTT
>TRBJ2-3|TRBV6-2/TRBV6-3|NA|NA
CASSPRRTAAGLTQYF
TGTGCCAGCAGCCCTCGACGCACGGCGGCAGGGCTTACGCAGTATTTT
>TRBJ2-7|TRBV5-1|NA|many
CASSLGLDYEQYF
TGCGCCAGCAGCTTGGGGCTGGACTACGAGCAGTACTTC
>TRBJ1-2|TRBV29-1|NA|many
CSVEVSASASYGYTF
TGCAGCGTTGAAGTATCCGCCAGCGCCTCCTATGGCTACACCTTC
>TRBJ2-1|TRBV5-1|TRBD1|many
CASSWAGTGGVNEQFF
TGCGCCAGCAGTTGGGCCGGGACAGGGGGAGTGAATGAGCAGTTCTTC
>TRBJ2-4|TRBV20-1|NA|once
CSAPGVIEGKNIQYF
TGCAGTGCCCCCGGGGTTATAGAGGGCAAAAACATTCAGTACTTC
>TRBJ2-2|TRBV12-3/TRBV12-4|TRBD2|NA
CASSPRESGGMFF
TGTGCCAGCAGCCCCCGGGAGTCCGGGGGGATGTTTTTT
>TRBJ2-2|TRBV12-3/TRBV12-4|NA|NA
CARMETANTGELFF
TGTGCCAGAATGGAGACAGCGAACACAGGGGAGCTGTTTTTT
>TRBJ2-1|TRBV5-1|NA|once
CASRVGGDSYSEQFF
TGCGCCAGCAGAGTGGGGGGAGACTCCTACAGTGAGCAGTTTTTC
>TRBJ2-3|TRBV4-2|TRBD2|NA
CAGSQWVVGGPVGTDTQYF
TGTGCCGGCAGCCAATGGGTAGTGGGAGGGCCGGTTGGGACAGATACGCAGTATTTT
>TRBJ2-3|TRBV5-4|TRBD2|once
CASRLESSGVTDTQYF
TGTGCCAGCAGATTGGAGAGTAGCGGGGTCACAGATACGCAGTATTTT
>TRBJ2-3|TRBV5-1|TRBD2|NA
CASIPEPGLVGTDTQYF
TGCGCCAGCATCCCCGAGCCGGGACTAGTGGGCACAGATACACAGTATTTT
>TRBJ2-1|TRBV5-1|TRBD2|NA
CSSSLVSWEGRHFYNEQFF
TGCTCCAGCAGCTTGGTTTCTTGGGAGGGGCGTCATTTCTACAATGAGCAGTTCTTC
>TRBJ2-1|TRBV11-2|NA|once
CASSFGREQFF
TGTGCCAGCAGTTTTGGCAGGGAGCAGTTCTTT